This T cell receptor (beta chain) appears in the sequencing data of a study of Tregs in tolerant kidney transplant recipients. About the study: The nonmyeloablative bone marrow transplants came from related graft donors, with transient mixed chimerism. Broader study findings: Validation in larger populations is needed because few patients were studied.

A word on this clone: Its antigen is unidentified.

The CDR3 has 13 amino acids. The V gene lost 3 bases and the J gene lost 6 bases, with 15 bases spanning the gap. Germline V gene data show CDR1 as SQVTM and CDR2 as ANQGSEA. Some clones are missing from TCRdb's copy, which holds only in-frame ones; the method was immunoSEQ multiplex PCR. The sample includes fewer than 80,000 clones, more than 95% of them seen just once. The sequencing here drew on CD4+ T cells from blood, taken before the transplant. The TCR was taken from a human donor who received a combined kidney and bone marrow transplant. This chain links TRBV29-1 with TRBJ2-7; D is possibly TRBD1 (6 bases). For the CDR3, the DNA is TGCAGCGTTGATTTAGATTTGGGGGCCGAGCAGTACTTC. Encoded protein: CSVDLDLGAEQYF.